These 13 T cell receptor beta chains were sequenced from one sample in a study of OX40 agonist ivuxolimab in advanced cancers. Measured with immunoSEQ multiplex PCR; TCRdb has only the in-frame clones, and not every one. The table includes approximately 12,000 clones, roughly 82% detected once. Sequencing was performed on CD4+ or CD8+ T cells sorted from blood, taken in a trial of the OX40 agonist ivuxolimab. The receptors were gathered from an adult with an advanced solid tumor such as melanoma, head and neck, liver or kidney cancer.

The chain couples TRBV18 to TRBJ2-4; no definite D call. Germline CDR1 and CDR2: KGHSH and LQKENI. The V and J ends lost 0 bases and 0 bases respectively, with 12 bases between them. The CDR3 is 17 amino acids. CDR3 nucleotide sequence: TGTGCCAGCTCACCACCGTGGTCGGCTTTAGCCAAAAACATTCAGTACTTC. Translated: CASSPPWSALAKNIQYF.

In this sample, this clone is medium-sized. J is TRBJ1-1 and V is TRBV7-9; D gene unclear. Trimming removed 1 base at V and 5 bases at J, with 5 bases between. The CDR3 is 12 amino acids. Germline V gene lookup returns CDR1 SEHNR and CDR2 FQNEAQ (reference sequence). The CDR3 coding sequence is TGTGCCAGCAGCTTAGACGGGACTGAAGCTTTCTTT. This sequence encodes CASSLDGTEAFF.

V is TRBV28 and J is TRBJ1-5; D unclear. The V gene's germline CDR1 is MDHEN and CDR2 SYDVKM. V lost 1 base, J lost 1 base, and 8 bases lay in between. The CDR3 contains 15 residues. Here the CDR3 DNA reads TGTGCCAGCAGTTTATTCGGGGTGAGCAATCAGCCCCAGCATTTT. Translated, it gives CASSLFGVSNQPQHF.

This clone is termed large (0.1 to 1%). The rearrangement links TRBV30 to TRBJ1-2; D is unclear. CDR1 and CDR2 from the germline V gene are GTSNPN and SVGIG (reference sequence). V dropped 0 bases and J dropped 3 bases, with 5 bases sitting between them. This CDR3 contains 12 residues. CDR3 loop: CAWSVLDYGYTF. In DNA form, the CDR3 reads TGTGCCTGGAGTGTTCTCGACTATGGCTACACCTTC.

The gene calls are TRBV9 and TRBJ1-1; 9 nucleotides align to TRBD1. This CDR3 is built from 14 residues. V lost 4 bases and J lost 5; bases outside the gene matches: 6. In germline, CDR1 is SGDLS, CDR2 YYNGEE. The DNA for the CDR3 is TGTGCCAGCAGCTCCGGACAGGGGATTACTGAAGCTTTCTTT. Amino acid sequence: CASSSGQGITEAFF. The full variable domain, its missing parts supplied by reference TRBV9 and TRBJ1-1, is DSGVTQTPKHLITATGQRVTLRCSPRSGDLSVYWYQQSLDQGLQFLIQYYNGEERAKGNILERFSAQQFPDLHSELNLSSLELGDSALYFCASSSGQGITEAFFGQGTRLTVV.

This clone was counted a few times. The V gene is TRBV6-6, the J gene TRBJ2-7, with 9 bases lining up with TRBD1. The germline gives CDR1 MNHNY, CDR2 SVGAGI (reference sequence). Trimming at V came to 2 bases and at J to 3 bases, leaving 2 bases not matched to a gene. The CDR3 sequence is 14 residues long. The CDR3 sequence: CASSYQTGGYEQYF. CDR3 DNA sequence: TGTGCCAGCAGTTACCAGACAGGGGGCTACGAGCAGTACTTC.

The rearrangement uses TRBV9 and TRBJ2-7; D gene uncertain. The V end was cut by 0 bases, the J end by 5 bases, with 18 bases between. The CDR3 contains 16 residues. The V gene's germline CDR1 is SGDLS and CDR2 YYNGEE. The DNA for the CDR3 is TGTGCCAGCAGCGTAGGGGCCTTTAGTGGGTGGAACGAGCAGTACTTC. It is translated as CASSVGAFSGWNEQYF.

V is TRBV7-9 and J is TRBJ2-1; possibly TRBD2 for D (6 bases). CDR3 length equals 11 residues. Germline loops: CDR1 SEHNR, CDR2 FQNEAQ (reference sequence). Trimming stripped 3 bases from V and 12 bases from J, with 9 bases between. In DNA, the CDR3 is TGTGCCAGCAGCTTTGGGCGGGGGCAGTTCTTC. The encoded protein is CASSFGRGQFF.

The chain joins TRBV6-6 to TRBJ2-1; 7 nucleotides agree with TRBD1. This CDR3 is built from 12 residues. CDR1 is MNHNY, CDR2 SVGAGI, per germline (reference sequence). V was clipped by 8 bases and J by 6 bases; unmatched bases: 4. The CDR3 DNA is TGTGCCAGCTGCCCAGGGGGCAATGAGCAGTTCTTC. This translates into CASCPGGNEQFF.

This chain links TRBV5-6 with TRBJ1-2; weak D call: TRBD1 (6 bases). CDR1 is SGHDT and CDR2 is YYEEEE in the germline V gene. Trimming cost V 1 base and J 0 bases, with 16 bases left between them. This CDR3 contains 17 residues. This CDR3 reads CASSLPRDMFSNYGYTF. The CDR3 DNA reads TGTGCCAGCAGCTTGCCCAGGGACATGTTCTCTAACTATGGCTACACCTTC.

V is TRBV27 and J is TRBJ2-1; the D gene is possibly TRBD1 (5 bases). Deletions cut 5 bases from V and 9 bases from J, with 8 bases between. The CDR3 is 11 amino acids. Germline CDR1 is MNHEY and CDR2 is SMNVEV (reference sequence). The CDR3 region has the DNA TGTGCCAGCAGTATTAGGGGTGAGCAGTTCTTC. As protein: CASSIRGEQFF.

V usage is TRBV6-6 and J usage is TRBJ2-7, with 7 bases fitting TRBD2. Germline CDR1 reads MNHNY; CDR2 reads SVGAGI (reference sequence). V trimming: 5 bases; J trimming: 5 bases; junction bases outside the gene matches: 9. The CDR3 spans 14 residues. In nucleotides, the CDR3 is TGTGCCAGCAGTCACCCTAGCGGCTGGGACGAGCAGTACTTC. This sequence encodes CASSHPSGWDEQYF.

The chain employs TRBV5-5 and TRBJ1-3; 7 bases are a match to TRBD1. V gave up 2 bases and J gave up 0 bases; unmatched junction bases: 5. The germline V gene has CDR1 SGHKS and CDR2 YYEKEE (reference sequence). The CDR3 consists of 16 residues. The CDR3: CASSLPGQASGNTIYF. Written as DNA, the CDR3 is TGTGCCAGCAGCTTACCTGGACAGGCCTCTGGAAACACCATATATTTT. Filled out from reference TRBV5-5 and TRBJ1-3, the complete variable domain reads DAGVTQSPTHLIKTRGQQVTLRCSPISGHKSVSWYQQVLGQGPQFIFQYYEKEERGRGNFPDRFSARQFPNYSSELNVNALLLGDSALYLCASSLPGQASGNTIYFGEGSWLTVV.